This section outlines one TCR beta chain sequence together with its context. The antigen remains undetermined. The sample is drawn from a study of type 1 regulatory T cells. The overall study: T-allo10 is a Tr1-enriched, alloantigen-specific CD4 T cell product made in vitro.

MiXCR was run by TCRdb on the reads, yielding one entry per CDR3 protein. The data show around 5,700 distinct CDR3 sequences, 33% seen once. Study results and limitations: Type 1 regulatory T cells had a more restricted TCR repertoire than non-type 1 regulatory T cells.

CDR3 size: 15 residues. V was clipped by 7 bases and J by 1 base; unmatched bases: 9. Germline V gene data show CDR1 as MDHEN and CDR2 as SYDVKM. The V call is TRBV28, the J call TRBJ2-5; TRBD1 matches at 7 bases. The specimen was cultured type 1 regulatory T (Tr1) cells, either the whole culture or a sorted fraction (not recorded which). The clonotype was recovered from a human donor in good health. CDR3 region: CASTSAGTAQETQYF. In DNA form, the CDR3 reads TGTGCCAGCACTTCCGCAGGGACAGCCCAAGAGACCCAGTACTTC. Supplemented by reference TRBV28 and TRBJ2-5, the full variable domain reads DVKVTQSSRYLVKRTGEKVFLECVQDMDHENMFWYRQDPGLGLRLIYFSYDVKMKEKGDIPEGYSVSREKKERFSLILESASTNQTSMYLCASTSAGTAQETQYFGPGTRLLVL.